This TCR beta chain was observed in a study of blood T cells in healthy people across ages (dated by TCRdb to the mid-2010s). Broadly, across the study: Template switching captured roughly one uniquely barcoded TCR beta cDNA molecule per two T cells in model experiments. To track age-related changes in TCR beta repertoire diversity, the study relied on deep sequencing normalized with unique cDNA molecular identifiers. Four age groups were formed from the donors: young (average approximately 15 years), middle-aged (approximately 40), aged (about 62) and long-lived (approximately 78). Two additional independent replicas of 1 million unique cDNA reads from the same blood draw were analyzed for two donors (one aged 18 to 29 and one aged 80 or older). To avoid experimental bias, donors of different ages were spread randomly across the sequencing lanes. Study-level results and caveats: Because the CMV infection status of the donors was unknown, age-related changes in expanded clonotypes may potentially have been confounded. Compared with the aged group, more naive CD4+ T cells, fewer expanded clones and increased TCR diversity were shown by the long-lived group, suggesting age selection. Estimates of total diversity based on one million sequenced T cells were considered lower bounds and underestimates. As age increased, observed TCR beta diversity per million T cells dropped in a roughly linear way, and a significant reduction was already evident by age 40. Because profiling used bulk unsorted PBMCs, naive and antigen-experienced compartments could not be compared conclusively. The percentage of naive T cells measured by flow cytometry correlated strongly with observed TCR beta diversity.

As regards this clonotype: Its antigen is not yet known. Base quality data are lacking; no much larger clone is found one base away.

Libraries were built with 5' RACE. Sequencer: Illumina HiSeq 2500. A second PCR of 7 to 11 cycles was performed with a sample-barcoded 5' primer and a J-beta primer mix. Each TCR beta cDNA molecule received a unique molecular identifier from a template-switch 5' adaptor carrying 12 random nucleotides. At least 3 million CDR3-containing paired-end reads were obtained from each sample. First-strand cDNA synthesis was performed from all RNA using the Mint cDNA synthesis kit, with priming by a TRBC-specific oligonucleotide. After uracil-DNA glycosylase treatment, a first 18-cycle PCR used universal primers M1SS and BC2_uni_R on all cDNA. The authors' analysis ran thus. For normalization, 1 million high-quality reads were randomly selected from each sample, with every read carrying a distinct molecular identifier. Instead of being binned into consensus sequences, reads with shared molecular identifiers were discarded. MiTCR, run with a Q25 quality threshold and the strictest error-elimination algorithm, handled CDR3 identification, clonotype clustering and error correction. A nonparametric unseen species model with Euler transformation was used to estimate a lower bound on total TCR beta diversity. Clones were called with MiXCR by TCRdb after fastp trimmed the public reads at Q25, and only in-frame beta chains were retained. Rows are unified per CDR3 protein, each entry keeping the most common DNA and genes. The authors' filters were not applied to this entry. A total of over a million distinct CDR3 sequences appear in this sample, about 42% of them only once. The ten largest clones capture around 4% of the sample.

From a lookup of the germline V gene, CDR1 and CDR2 are SGDLS and YYNGEE. Here V drops 3 bases and J drops 7 bases, and the junction holds 8 bases not matched to any gene. From the cysteine through the phenylalanine, the CDR3 covers 14 amino acids. Just CDR3 DNA is preserved here, 42 bases in frame from base 1. The donors were some 39 Caucasian individuals from Russia, aged roughly 6 to 90 years, who were systemically healthy. Roughly 10 milliliters of peripheral blood were collected from each donor into EDTA-treated Vacutainer tubes. Ficoll-Paque density-gradient centrifugation was used to isolate PBMCs, with at least 7 million per sample. Total RNA, at least 6 micrograms per sample, was extracted from PBMCs with Trizol reagent. Naive CD45RAhigh/CD27high T cell percentages were measured by flow cytometry on a PBMC aliquot from every donor.

The TCR sequence derives from a woman in her late teens or twenties in good health. The V and J segments used are TRBV9 and TRBJ2-7, with 9 middle bases fitting TRBD1. The sequenced sample was blood. The CDR3 sequence is CASSGGQGNNEQYF. The nucleotide sequence is TGTGCCAGCAGCGGGGGACAGGGAAACAATGAGCAGTACTTC.